These T cell receptor beta chains were read from a single sample in a study of cytomegalovirus exposure and HLA in healthy donors. Only in-frame clones appear in the TCRdb table, and some are missing; sequencing was by immunoSEQ multiplex PCR. The data contain 100,000 to 150,000 clones, 65% to 90% of them singletons. Sequenced input: PBMCs. The receptors were gathered from a man aged 45-65 years in good health and CMV-seronegative. CDR3s include the opening cysteine and the closing phenylalanine or tryptophan. The D gene is left open where the match is weak. Only part of the rows carry a size: once, few, many, or a class if the clone is expanded.

j_call d_call v_call clone_size cdr3_nt cdr3_aa
TRBJ1-5 - TRBV10-3 once TGTGCCATCAGTGGGCAGGGGAGCAATCAGCCCCAGCATTTT CAISGQGSNQPQHF
TRBJ1-1 - TRBV5-1 once TGCGCCAGCAGCTTGGATAACAGGGTTCCCCACCCGAACACTGAAGCTTTCTTT CASSLDNRVPHPNTEAFF
TRBJ2-7 - TRBV5-1 - TGCGCCAGCAGCTTGGCGGGGGTGGAGAACGAGCAGTACTTC CASSLAGVENEQYF
TRBJ1-5 - TRBV30 few TGTGCCTGGAGTGGGGCCGGGGGGATCATTCAGCCCCAGCATTTT CAWSGAGGIIQPQHF
TRBJ1-1 - TRBV5-1 - TGCGCCAGCAGCTATCAGGGGCCCGTGAACACTGAAGCTTTCTTT CASSYQGPVNTEAFF
TRBJ1-1 - TRBV9 once TGTGCCAGCAGCAAATACACGAACACTGAAGCTTTCTTT CASSKYTNTEAFF
TRBJ2-7 - TRBV6-4 - TGTGCCAGCAGTGACTCGGAAACAGCCTCCTACGAGCAGTACTTC CASSDSETASYEQYF
TRBJ2-3 - TRBV7-9 - TGTGCCAGCAGCTTAGGGGTGGCGGCTAGCACAGATACGCAGTATTTT CASSLGVAASTDTQYF
TRBJ2-3 - TRBV4-1 - TGCGCCAGCAGCCACAGGGGTAAGGGTGATACGCAGTATTTT CASSHRGKGDTQYF
TRBJ2-7 TRBD1 TRBV5-4 - TGTGCCAGCAGCTTGACCGGGACAGGAGACCACGAGCAGTACTTC CASSLTGTGDHEQYF
TRBJ1-5 - TRBV4-1 once TGCGCCAGCAGCCAAGGGGGGAGGGGCGGAAGCAATCAGCCCCAGCATTTT CASSQGGRGGSNQPQHF
TRBJ2-1 TRBD2 TRBV30 - TGTGCCTGGACCCAGCGGGGGAGCTCCTACAATGAGCAGTTCTTC CAWTQRGSSYNEQFF
TRBJ1-2 TRBD1 TRBV6-1 - TGTGCCAGCAGTGAAGGGGGAACAGGGGAGAACTATGGCTACACCTTC CASSEGGTGENYGYTF
TRBJ1-4 - TRBV19 - TGTGCCAGTAAGCCTAATTGGGGCGAAAAACTGTTTTTT CASKPNWGEKLFF
TRBJ1-1 - TRBV6-5 - TGTGCCAGCGCGTCCTCCGGGATACTGAACACTGAAGCTTTCTTT CASASSGILNTEAFF
TRBJ1-5 - TRBV2 - TGTGCCAGCAACCTTGAGGTCAATCAGCCCCAGCATTTT CASNLEVNQPQHF
TRBJ2-3 TRBD2 TRBV27 - TGTGCCAGCAGTTGGGGGACTAGCGGGGGTCATACGCAGTATTTT CASSWGTSGGHTQYF
TRBJ2-7 - TRBV6-5 - TGTGCCAGCAGTTACCAGGGGGGCTACGAGCAGTACTTC CASSYQGGYEQYF
TRBJ2-1 TRBD2 TRBV6-1 - TGTGCCAGCAGTGAAACTAGCGGGGGGTTCTTC CASSETSGGFF
TRBJ2-7 TRBD2 TRBV4-1 - TGCGCCAGCAGCCAAAAATGGACTAGCGGGGGGCCGTACGAGCAGTACTTC CASSQKWTSGGPYEQYF
TRBJ1-5 - TRBV2 few TGTGCCAGCAGTGGCGGGGGGAGTCAGCCCCAGCATTTT CASSGGGSQPQHF
TRBJ2-7 - TRBV6-1 - TGTGCCAGCAGTGAATTCCGAATTTGGACAGCCAACTACGAGCAGTACTTC CASSEFRIWTANYEQYF
TRBJ2-2 - TRBV2 - TGTGCCACCCAAGGTCCCACAAAGACCGGGGAGCTGTTTTTT CATQGPTKTGELFF
TRBJ2-1 - TRBV5-6 - TGTGCCAGCAGCTTAGGGGGAAATGAGCAGTTCTTC CASSLGGNEQFF
TRBJ2-3 TRBD2 TRBV4-2 once TGTGCCAGCAGCCAAGATTTGGAGAATGGACTAGCGGACACAGATACGCAGTATTTT CASSQDLENGLADTDTQYF
TRBJ2-2 TRBD2 TRBV4-1 - TGCGCCAGCAGCCCTATAAGCGGGGGCGTCGGCGGGGAGCTGTTTTTT CASSPISGGVGGELFF
TRBJ2-5 - TRBV5-1 - TGCGCCAGCAGCTTGTGGCAGGGGCAGGAAGAGACCCAGTACTTC CASSLWQGQEETQYF
TRBJ1-2 TRBD1 TRBV25-1 - TGTGCCAGCAGTGGACCCCGGGACAGGGGATATGGCTACACCTTC CASSGPRDRGYGYTF
TRBJ2-7 - TRBV18 - TGTGCCAGCTCACCGGTGGACACGAGCTCCTACGAGCAGTACTTC CASSPVDTSSYEQYF
TRBJ2-5 - TRBV4-1 - TGCGCCAGCAGCCAAGATCGGGAGACCCAGTACTTC CASSQDRETQYF
TRBJ2-7 - TRBV11-1 - TGTGCCAGCAGCCCAGGACCGGGAGACTACGAGCAGTACTTC CASSPGPGDYEQYF
TRBJ2-5 TRBD1 TRBV6-5 - TGTGCCAGCAGTTACGGCCAGGGGGCCAAAGAGACCCAGTACTTC CASSYGQGAKETQYF
TRBJ1-2 - TRBV15 - TGTGCCACCAGCAGCCCCCAGGGCCGGGCTAACTATGGCTACACCTTC CATSSPQGRANYGYTF
TRBJ2-1 - TRBV7-3 - TGTGCCAGCAGCTTAACGGCAGGATTCAATGAGCAGTTCTTC CASSLTAGFNEQFF
TRBJ1-1 - TRBV4-1 - TGCGCCAGCAGCTTGGGGGGGGGCCACGGAGAAGCTTTCTTT CASSLGGGHGEAFF
TRBJ2-7 TRBD1 TRBV18 - TGTGCCAGCTCACCGGGACAGAACTCCTACGAGCAGTACTTC CASSPGQNSYEQYF
TRBJ1-1 TRBD1 TRBV5-1 - TGCGCCAGCAGCTTGTTGCAGGGGGACACCACTGAAGCTTTCTTT CASSLLQGDTTEAFF
TRBJ1-1 TRBD1 TRBV9 once TGTGCCAGCAGCCAGACAGGGCGCACTGAAGCTTTCTTT CASSQTGRTEAFF
TRBJ2-1 TRBD2 TRBV4-1 - TGCGCCAGCAGCCAAGGACTAGCGGGGGGGCCCAAGACCTACAATGAGCAGTTCTTC CASSQGLAGGPKTYNEQFF
TRBJ1-5 - TRBV30 - TGTGCCTGGAGTGTACAGCCAGTTTATCAGCCCCAGCATTTT CAWSVQPVYQPQHF
TRBJ2-7 - TRBV29-1 once TGCAGCGTTTTACAGGACACGAGTTACGAGCAGTACTTC CSVLQDTSYEQYF
TRBJ2-5 TRBD2 TRBV19 - TGTGCCAGTAGTCCCGGTGCGGGGGTGCCCCAAGAGACCCAGTACTTC CASSPGAGVPQETQYF
TRBJ1-1 - TRBV19 - TGTGCCAGTAGCCCCAGGACAGTGAACACTGAAGCTTTCTTT CASSPRTVNTEAFF
TRBJ1-6 - TRBV29-1 - TGCAGCGTTGCGAGGTATCAACGGAATTCACCCCTCCACTTT CSVARYQRNSPLHF
TRBJ2-3 TRBD1 TRBV4-3 - TGCGCCAGCAGCCCCAATCCCCATAGGGACAGGGTCAGTAAAGGAGATACGCAGTATTTT CASSPNPHRDRVSKGDTQYF